This record looks at one T cell receptor beta chain sequence and its context. This table comes from immunoSEQ multiplex PCR, and its TCRdb copy is limited to in-frame clones, with some not included. The repertoire holds 45,000 to 65,000 clones, with 80% to 95% as singletons. The data are from a study of T cell changes during pregnancy in multiple sclerosis. This CDR3 spans 15 amino acids. Trimming took 7 bases from V and 3 from J, leaving 20 bases between them. Germline V gene sequence: CDR1 SGHNT, CDR2 YYREEE (reference sequence). The sequencing here drew on peripheral blood, taken after pregnancy. The chain links TRBV5-4 to TRBJ2-7; D perhaps matches TRBD1 (6 bases). This receptor was taken from a female donor in good health, enrolled as a control in a pregnancy study. CDR3 sequence reads: CASSQEQGVFYEQYF. As DNA, the CDR3 is TGTGCCAGCTCCCAGGAACAGGGAGTGTTCTACGAGCAGTACTTC.